This passage covers 17 T cell receptor beta chains from one sample sequenced in a study of blood T cell repertoires in COVID-19. Generated by immunoSEQ multiplex PCR, the TCRdb table keeps only in-frame clones and is missing some. The table includes 95,000 to 150,000 clones, 80% detected once. Sample: peripheral blood. The receptors here all came from a man aged 55 to 70 with active or convalescent COVID-19.

The chain couples TRBV19 to TRBJ1-2; tentatively, D is TRBD1 (6 bases). Deletions cut 4 bases from V and 3 bases from J, with 9 bases between. This CDR3 spans 13 amino acids. The V gene's germline CDR1 is LNHDA and CDR2 SQIVND (reference sequence). Here the CDR3 DNA reads TGTGCCAGTAGTACAGGGGTACACTATGGCTACACCTTC. Translation: CASSTGVHYGYTF.

This sequence joins TRBV6-2 or TRBV6-3 and TRBJ2-1; tentatively, D is TRBD2 (6 bases). The CDR3 is 16 residues long. In germline, CDR1 is MNHEY, CDR2 SVGEGT. The V gene lost 6 bases and the J gene lost 4 bases, with 19 bases spanning the gap. CDR3 region: CASSPQSAGFYNEQFF. The CDR3 DNA reads as TGTGCCAGCAGCCCCCAGTCTGCGGGATTTTACAATGAGCAGTTCTTC.

DNA of the CDR3: TGTGCCAGCAGCCCATCCCGCGGGGGGAACACTGAAGCTTTCTTT. It encodes CASSPSRGGNTEAFF. The genes are TRBV7-8 and TRBJ1-1; a possible D gene is TRBD1 (5 bases). V was trimmed by 5 bases and J by 1 base, leaving 14 bases between them. CDR1 is SGHVS and CDR2 is FQNEAQ in the germline V gene. The CDR3 is made up of 15 amino acids.

This clone was found once. This chain joins TRBV5-4 and TRBJ2-1; 8 bases match TRBD2. From germline, CDR1 is SGHNT and CDR2 YYREEE (reference sequence). This CDR3 contains 15 residues. As DNA, the CDR3 is TGTGCTTTAGCCCCGGGAGGGCCCCCCTACAATGAGCAGTTCTTC. It specifies CALAPGGPPYNEQFF. The full variable domain, in which reference TRBV5-4 and TRBJ2-1 provide the parts outside the CDR3, is ETGVTQSPTHLIKTRGQQVTLRCSSQSGHNTVSWYQQALGQGPQFIFQYYREEENGRGNFPPRFSGLQFPNYSSELNVNALELDDSALYLCALAPGGPPYNEQFFGPGTRLTVL.

V usage is TRBV28 and J usage is TRBJ2-3; 11 bases are a match to TRBD2. V shed 7 bases and J 0 bases; nucleotides not matched to a gene: 3. The CDR3 consists of 15 residues. CDR1 and CDR2 (germline): MDHEN, SYDVKM. The DNA of the CDR3 is TGTGCCAGCAAAACTAGCGGGAGTAGCACAGATACGCAGTATTTT. Translating it yields CASKTSGSSTDTQYF.

J is TRBJ1-5 and V is TRBV19; 7 bases are shared with TRBD1. The CDR3 loop spans 15 amino acids. Germline V CDR1 and CDR2: LNHDA, SQIVND (reference sequence). The ends lost 3 bases at V and 6 bases at J; junction bases unmatched: 8. Here the CDR3 reads CASSITRQGGQPQHF. Here the CDR3 DNA reads TGTGCCAGTAGTATTACCCGACAGGGCGGTCAGCCCCAGCATTTT.

In its sample, this clone was seen a few times. The same CDR3 can be traced to other DNA sequences in this sample. V usage is TRBV7-3 and J usage is TRBJ1-2; D is possibly TRBD1 (5 bases). The CDR3 totals 13 residues. The germline V gene has CDR1 SGHTA and CDR2 FQGTGA. The V and J ends lost 6 bases and 1 base respectively, with 9 bases between them. CDR3 region: CASSPDSNYGYTF. CDR3 coding DNA: TGTGCCAGCAGTCCCGACAGTAACTATGGCTACACCTTC.

This chain uses TRBV30 with TRBJ2-3; 9 nucleotides line up with TRBD2. V dropped 3 bases and J dropped 2; count of bases not matched to a gene: 12. Germline-derived CDR1 and CDR2 are GTSNPN and SVGIG (reference sequence). The CDR3 runs to 17 residues. The CDR3 nucleotides read TGTGCCTGGAGGGCCGGAAGCGGGAGGCGCAACACAGATACGCAGTATTTT. Encoded protein: CAWRAGSGRRNTDTQYF.

This chain links TRBV20-1 with TRBJ2-5; D uncertain. Germline V gene lookup returns CDR1 DFQATT and CDR2 SNEGSKA (reference sequence). CDR3 length: 11 residues. The V gene lost 3 bases and the J gene lost 3 bases, with 5 bases spanning the gap. CDR3 loop: CSASTEETQYF. CDR3 bases: TGCAGTGCTAGTACTGAAGAGACCCAGTACTTC.

The gene calls are TRBV27 and TRBJ1-2; TRBD1 aligns across 9 bases. CDR3 length: 15 amino acids. The J segment lost 4 bases and the V segment lost 6 bases, leaving 9 bases of the junction unmatched. Germline loops: CDR1 MNHEY, CDR2 SMNVEV (reference sequence). Here the CDR3 reads CASSRNTGGGYGYTF. The CDR3 DNA follows: TGTGCCAGCAGCCGCAACACAGGGGGCGGCTATGGCTACACCTTC.

This chain uses TRBV28 with TRBJ2-7, with D tentatively TRBD1 (6 bases). The CDR3 loop spans 17 amino acids. V was clipped by 5 bases and J by 1 base, with 21 bases between them. Looked up from germline, CDR1 is MDHEN and CDR2 is SYDVKM. The CDR3 DNA sequence: TGTGCCAGCAGTATAAGGACAGTCGCCTCCCGGTCCTACGAGCAGTACTTC. It specifies CASSIRTVASRSYEQYF.

This clone was counted once. The chain is built from TRBV6-1 and TRBJ1-5; D is unclear. The CDR3 loop spans 13 amino acids. In germline, CDR1 is MNHNS, CDR2 SASEGT. Trimming took 0 bases from V and 4 from J, leaving 4 bases between them. CDR3 nucleotides: TGTGCCAGCAGTGAAGCGAGAAATCAGCCCCAGCATTTT. Protein product: CASSEARNQPQHF.

The chain employs TRBV19 and TRBJ2-1, with no clear D. There are 12 residues in the CDR3. Trimming pared 3 bases from V and 6 bases from J, leaving 6 bases between. The germline CDR1 and CDR2 sequences are LNHDA and SQIVND (reference sequence). This CDR3 reads CASSIIGNEQFF. DNA for the CDR3: TGTGCCAGTAGTATCATCGGCAATGAGCAGTTCTTC.

V and J are TRBV6-5 and TRBJ1-1; D is uncertain. Germline CDR1 reads MNHEY; CDR2 reads SVGAGI. The V gene lost 5 bases and the J gene lost 0 bases, with 10 bases spanning the gap. This CDR3 has 14 residues. CDR3 region: CASSRSLLNTEAFF. In DNA, the CDR3 is TGTGCCAGCAGTAGATCACTGCTGAACACTGAAGCTTTCTTT.

This clone occurred once. V is TRBV10-3 and J is TRBJ1-1, with D possibly matching TRBD1 (5 bases). V dropped 1 base and J dropped 1 base, with 10 bases sitting between them. Germline V gene lookup returns CDR1 ENHRY and CDR2 SYGVKD. The CDR3 contains 15 residues. The CDR3: CAISELRGRNTEAFF. DNA for the CDR3: TGTGCCATCAGTGAGTTAAGGGGCCGGAACACTGAAGCTTTCTTT.

This clone was found a few times. This chain uses TRBV4-2 with TRBJ2-7, with no clear D. The germline gives CDR1 LGHNA, CDR2 YNFKEQ. This CDR3 is built from 15 residues. V shed 0 bases and J shed 3 bases, with 12 bases lying between them. The DNA of the CDR3 is TGTGCCAGCAGCCAAGAGCGAGGCGCTAACTACGAGCAGTACTTC. It yields the protein CASSQERGANYEQYF.

This clone was counted between two and nine times. The sample carries other DNA sequences with the same CDR3. The rearrangement uses TRBV4-3 and TRBJ2-1; maybe TRBD1 (6 bases). There are 16 residues in the CDR3. V was pared by 1 base and J by 1 base, with 11 bases between. Germline V gene data show CDR1 as LGHNA and CDR2 as YSLEER. CDR3 sequence: CASSQVARGSYNEQFF. CDR3 in DNA: TGCGCCAGCAGCCAAGTTGCCAGGGGATCCTACAATGAGCAGTTCTTC.